This is a list of T cell receptor beta chains from one sample in a study of T-cell reconstitution after alpha-beta-depleted transplantation in children. TCRdb recomputed calls from the PCR reads with MiXCR, one row per CDR3 protein. The table shows about 610,000 distinct CDR3 sequences, with roughly a tenth occurring only once. This specimen consisted of PBMCs from the stem cell graft donor, obtained from the stem cell graft. The source of these receptors is a human donor who donated a stem cell graft to a child with acute myeloid leukemia. Each CDR3 is given with its conserved first and last residue. D genes are given only for firm matches. Size is omitted from some rows. Given values are once, few, many or a class for expanded clones.

V gene	D gene	clone size	J gene	CDR3 protein	CDR3 DNA
TRBV6-6	-	many	TRBJ1-6	CASRTGGNSPLHF	TGTGCCAGCCGCACGGGCGGTAATTCACCCCTCCACTTT
TRBV7-2	TRBD2	-	TRBJ2-2	CASSFELASGRGGELFF	TGTGCCAGCAGCTTCGAGTTGGCTAGCGGGAGGGGCGGGGAGCTGTTTTTT
TRBV24-1	TRBD2	-	TRBJ2-2	CATSDTGLAGDGNTGELFF	TGTGCCACCAGTGATACGGGACTAGCGGGAGATGGGAACACCGGGGAGCTGTTTTTT
TRBV7-2	-	once	TRBJ2-4	CASSLGGVGARKNIQYF	TGTGCCAGCAGCTTAGGGGGTGTGGGGGCCAGGAAAAACATTCAGTACTTC
TRBV5-5	TRBD2	many	TRBJ2-5	CASSLGLAGYQGTQYF	TGTGCCAGCAGCTTGGGGTTAGCGGGATATCAGGGGACCCAGTACTTC
TRBV4-3	-	many	TRBJ2-7	CASSQDMAYEQYF	TGCGCCAGCAGCCAAGATATGGCCTACGAGCAGTACTTC
TRBV12-3/TRBV12-4	-	few	TRBJ1-4	CASSLADSGKLFF	TGTGCCAGCAGTTTAGCCGACAGTGGAAAACTGTTTTTT
TRBV7-9	TRBD1	-	TRBJ2-2	CASSWTGTTGELFF	TGTGCCAGCAGCTGGACAGGGACAACCGGGGAGCTGTTTTTT
TRBV18	TRBD1	many	TRBJ2-7	CASSGTGPSYEQYF	TGTGCCAGCTCAGGGACAGGCCCTTCCTACGAGCAGTACTTC
TRBV27	TRBD1	many	TRBJ2-6	CATLDRGSSGANVLTF	TGTGCCACCTTGGACAGGGGAAGCTCTGGGGCCAACGTCCTGACTTTC
TRBV15	-	many	TRBJ2-2	CATSRELGGSNTGELFF	TGTGCCACCAGCAGAGAATTGGGCGGCTCGAACACCGGGGAGCTGTTTTTT
TRBV29-1	-	-	TRBJ2-3	CSVVADTQYF	TGCAGCGTTGTGGCAGATACGCAGTATTTT
TRBV4-3	-	-	TRBJ2-1	CASSQDPSANEQFF	TGCGCCAGCAGCCAAGATCCGTCCGCCAATGAGCAGTTCTTC
TRBV11-2	TRBD2	few	TRBJ2-1	CASSSGLASSPIRFDEQFF	TGTGCCAGCAGCTCAGGACTAGCCTCCTCACCTATTCGGTTTGATGAGCAGTTCTTC
TRBV9	-	few	TRBJ2-3	CASSVWPGRTDTQYF	TGTGCCAGCAGCGTATGGCCGGGTCGCACAGATACGCAGTATTTT
TRBV3-1	TRBD2	-	TRBJ2-7	CASSNPGTSGTYEQYF	TGTGCCAGCAGCAACCCGGGGACTAGCGGGACCTACGAGCAGTACTTC